This T cell receptor beta chain appears in the sequencing data of a study of T cell responses to AZD1222 COVID-19 vaccine. Study context: Samples with a second dose at about 4 or about 12 weeks were pooled together.

V shed 6 bases and J 3 bases; nucleotides not matched to a gene: 7. The CDR3 consists of 14 residues. The V gene's germline CDR1 is SEHNR and CDR2 FQNEAQ (reference sequence). General observations from the study: The study sampled repertoires only after the peak T cell response. Seropositive AZD1222 recipients at baseline numbered only five to seven.

As concerns this clone: What it binds is not known.

The data were produced by immunoSEQ multiplex PCR, yet TCRdb's version contains in-frame clones alone and is incomplete. The sample holds over 100,000 clones, approximately 87% seen once. This receptor was identified in an adult in good health. Sequenced material: peripheral blood, taken on day 0 of AZD1222 vaccination. The rearrangement joins TRBV7-9 to TRBJ2-7, with 8 bases aligning to TRBD1. CDR3 residues: CASSRTGSVYEQYF. CDR3 DNA sequence: TGTGCCAGCAGTCGGACAGGGTCGGTCTACGAGCAGTACTTC.